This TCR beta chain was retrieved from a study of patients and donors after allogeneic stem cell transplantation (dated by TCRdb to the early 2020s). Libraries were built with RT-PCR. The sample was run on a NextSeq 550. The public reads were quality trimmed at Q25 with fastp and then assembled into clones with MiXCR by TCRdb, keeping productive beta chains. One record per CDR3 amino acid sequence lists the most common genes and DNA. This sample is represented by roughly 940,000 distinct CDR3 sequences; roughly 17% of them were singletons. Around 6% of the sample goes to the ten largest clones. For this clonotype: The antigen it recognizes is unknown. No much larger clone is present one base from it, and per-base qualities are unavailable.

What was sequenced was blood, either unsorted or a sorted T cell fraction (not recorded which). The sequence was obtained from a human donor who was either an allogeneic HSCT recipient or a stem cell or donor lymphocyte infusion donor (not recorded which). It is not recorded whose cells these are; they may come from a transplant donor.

In nucleotides, the sequence is TGCAGCGCCTTTGGCTCTGGGGCCAACGTCCTGACTTTC. Its amino acids are CSAFGSGANVLTF. The chain employs TRBV29-1 and TRBJ2-6; the D gene is not confidently resolved. The germline V gene specifies SQVTM as CDR1 and ANQGSEA as CDR2. V lost 7 bases and J lost 0 bases; the stretch between them is 7 bases long. Reading from cysteine to phenylalanine, the CDR3 counts 13 amino acids. Solely the CDR3 DNA is kept, with 39 bases framed from the first base.